This T cell receptor beta chain was sequenced during a study of shared clonotypes between healthy human individuals. Sequenced by immunoSEQ multiplex PCR; TCRdb stores in-frame clones only, minus some. The sample contains millions of clones, approximately 94% of which appear only once. In germline, CDR1 is MNHEY, CDR2 SMNVEV (reference sequence). CDR3 length: 14 amino acids. Trimming removed 6 bases at V and 3 bases at J, with 13 bases between. Sequenced input: naive CD4+ T cells sorted from blood. Subset given: CD45RA+ positively selected. This receptor was taken from a man younger than 35 in good health. The V gene is TRBV27, the J gene TRBJ2-3; D not resolved. Written as DNA, the CDR3 is TGTGCCAGCAGCCCAGTACTTTCAACAGATACGCAGTATTTT. It translates to CASSPVLSTDTQYF.